These 32 T cell receptor beta chains were all obtained from the same sample, sequenced in a study of metastatic and nonmetastatic thyroid tumors. The entire patient cohort was treatment-naive prior to thyroid surgery. With MiXCR, TCRdb reprocessed the PCR reads. The data show tens of thousands of clones, approximately 30% seen once. Material: blood. The source is a male donor with papillary thyroid cancer or a benign thyroid nodule (not recorded which). Some clones in this sample may be carry-over from other donors' samples.

This clone was picked up a small number of times. At one of its ends the junction is not consistent with the germline gene, which may arise from a read error. V usage is TRBV6-1 and J usage is TRBJ2-3; 14 bases match TRBD2. This CDR3 spans 16 amino acids. Per germline, CDR1 MNHNS and CDR2 SASEGT. CDR3 in DNA: TGTGCCGGCAGTGAGACTAGCGGGGGGGGCACAGATACGCAGTATTTT. It encodes CAGSETSGGGTDTQYF.

The chain joins TRBV10-3 to TRBJ2-5, with D possibly being TRBD1 (5 bases). Trimming removed 8 bases from V and 5 bases from J, with 21 bases in between. The CDR3 has 15 amino acids. Germline V gene sequence: CDR1 ENHRY, CDR2 SYGVKD. The chain's CDR3 is CAIGAAEQVGETQYF. The CDR3 nucleotides are TGTGCCATCGGGGCGGCGGAACAGGTCGGGGAGACCCAGTACTTC.

The sample holds many counts of this clone. A much larger clone lies one base from this, so it may be a read error. V usage is TRBV6-1 and J usage is TRBJ1-4; D uncertain. The CDR3 totals 14 residues. Germline V gene sequence: CDR1 MNHNS, CDR2 SASEGT. The V and J ends lost 7 bases and 8 bases respectively, with 17 bases between them. CDR3: CASTPRSSGEKLFF. The CDR3 DNA sequence: TGTGCCAGCACACCGCGGTCGTCGGGGGAAAAACTGTTTTTT.

This chain joins TRBV11-3 and TRBJ2-2, with D tentatively TRBD2 (6 bases). Germline assignment: CDR1 SGHNT and CDR2 YENEEA. Trimming took off 5 bases at V and 3 bases at J, with 16 bases between the two ends. The CDR3 consists of 16 residues. The chain's CDR3 is CASSPGRGSDTGELFF. In DNA, the CDR3 is TGTGCCAGCAGCCCAGGCCGGGGGAGCGACACCGGGGAGCTGTTTTTT.

The V call is TRBV3-1, the J call TRBJ2-7; 9 bases are a match to TRBD2. The germline V gene has CDR1 LGHDT and CDR2 YNNKEL (reference sequence). This CDR3 has 17 amino acids. The trim removed 1 base at V and 2 bases at J, leaving 9 bases unmatched. CDR3 coding DNA: TGTGCCAGCAGCCAAGTTAGATGGACTAGCGTTCCCTACGAGCAGTACTTC. Translating gives CASSQVRWTSVPYEQYF.

V usage is TRBV7-9 and J usage is TRBJ1-1; D not certain. The CDR3 runs 15 residues. In germline, CDR1 is SEHNR, CDR2 FQNEAQ (reference sequence). Between the trimmed V and J ends, which lost 2 bases and 0 bases, there was a span of 10 bases. CDR3: CASSLLAGLNTEAFF. CDR3 nucleotides: TGTGCCAGCAGCTTATTGGCAGGACTGAACACTGAAGCTTTCTTT. The full variable domain, its missing parts supplied by reference TRBV7-9 and TRBJ1-1, is DTGVSQNPRHKITKRGQNVTFRCDPISEHNRLYWYRQTLGQGPEFLTYFQNEAQLEKSRLLSDRFSAERPKGSFSTLEIQRTEQGDSAMYLCASSLLAGLNTEAFFGQGTRLTVV.

In its sample, this clone was seen a few times. The gene calls are TRBV18 and TRBJ2-7, with 8 bases aligning to TRBD1. CDR1 and CDR2 from the germline V gene are KGHSH and LQKENI. The CDR3 runs 14 residues. The trim removed 3 bases at V and 0 bases at J, leaving 1 base unmatched. In DNA form, the CDR3 reads TGTGCCAGCTCACCGGACAGGGCCTCCTACGAGCAGTACTTC. Translated: CASSPDRASYEQYF.

The CDR3 loop is CASSSVLGLAVTYEQYF. The CDR3 DNA reads TGTGCCAGCAGTTCCGTCCTCGGACTAGCGGTAACGTACGAGCAGTACTTC. V and J are TRBV12-3 or TRBV12-4 and TRBJ2-7, with TRBD2 matching 10 bases. The CDR3 extends over 17 amino acids. Trimming removed 4 bases from V and 4 bases from J; junction bases left unmatched: 13.

The rearrangement joins TRBV20-1 to TRBJ2-1; TRBD2 agrees at 8 bases. CDR1 and CDR2 from the germline V gene are DFQATT and SNEGSKA (reference sequence). Trimming at V came to 0 bases and at J to 2 bases, leaving 3 bases not matched to a gene. The CDR3 runs to 15 residues. CDR3 residues: CSARDHGRAYNEQFF. In nucleotides, the CDR3 is TGCAGTGCTAGAGATCACGGGAGGGCCTACAATGAGCAGTTCTTC.

The genes are TRBV4-3 and TRBJ2-5; TRBD1 matches at 10 bases. Trimming removed 0 bases from V and 2 bases from J; junction bases left unmatched: 9. The germline V gene has CDR1 LGHNA and CDR2 YSLEER. The CDR3 totals 18 residues. The CDR3 nucleotides read TGCGCCAGCAGCCAAGAAAAGGGGGGACAGGGGATTCAAGAGACCCAGTACTTC. This encodes CASSQEKGGQGIQETQYF.

This clone was observed at least ten times. V and J are TRBV7-9 and TRBJ2-2; no clear D. CDR1 and CDR2 from the germline V gene are SEHNR and FQNEAQ (reference sequence). The CDR3 contains 14 residues. V lost 5 bases and J lost 2, with 9 bases in between. CDR3 bases: TGTGCCAGCAGCCCCCCTATCAACACCGGGGAGCTGTTTTTT. Amino acid sequence: CASSPPINTGELFF.

This clone rates as medium-sized. The chain uses TRBV6-1 and TRBJ1-2; 9 bases map to TRBD1. V was pared by 5 bases and J by 6 bases, with 7 bases of the junction left unmatched. There are 14 residues in the CDR3. Germline CDR1 is MNHNS and CDR2 is SASEGT. The CDR3 loop is CASSLQGARDGYTF. CDR3 coding DNA: TGTGCCAGCAGTTTACAGGGGGCGCGAGATGGCTACACCTTC.

This clone was observed a few times. This CDR3 is also generated by other DNA sequences in the sample. This CDR3 is CSARDARATENYGYTF. The CDR3 nucleotides are TGCAGTGCTAGAGATGCTAGGGCGACAGAAAACTATGGCTACACCTTC. V is TRBV20-1 and J is TRBJ1-2; a weak D match, TRBD1 (5 bases). The germline CDR1 and CDR2 sequences are DFQATT and SNEGSKA (reference sequence). Trimming shortened V by 0 bases and J by 2 bases, and 16 bases separated the two germline ends. This CDR3 contains 16 residues.

The CDR3 is CASSQLDRGGGYTF. The CDR3 coding sequence is TGCGCCAGCAGCCAACTGGACAGGGGAGGTGGCTACACCTTC. The V gene is TRBV4-1, the J gene TRBJ1-2; 9 bases map to TRBD1. CDR1 is MGHRA, CDR2 YSYEKL, per germline. V shed 2 bases and J 7 bases; nucleotides not matched to a gene: 5. The CDR3 extends over 14 amino acids.

The chain employs TRBV18 and TRBJ1-2; maybe TRBD1 (6 bases). The CDR3 extends over 16 amino acids. Germline assignment: CDR1 KGHSH and CDR2 LQKENI. Trimming stripped 3 bases from V and 0 bases from J, with 14 bases between. The CDR3 nucleotides are TGTGCCAGCTCACCGGTTCCGGACAGAACTAACTATGGCTACACCTTC. Translation: CASSPVPDRTNYGYTF.

The V and J genes are TRBV6-2 or TRBV6-3 and TRBJ2-7; 11 bases align to TRBD1. J lost 2 bases, V lost 8 bases, and 20 bases had no gene match. Germline assignment: CDR1 MNHEY and CDR2 SVGEGT. The CDR3 runs 19 residues. CDR3 residues: CASAEPGTGGTGTPYEQYF. The CDR3 nucleotides read TGTGCCAGCGCCGAACCCGGGACAGGGGGAACGGGGACCCCCTACGAGCAGTACTTC.

The table lists this clone with a few counts. The V call is TRBV28, the J call TRBJ1-2; perhaps TRBD1 as D (5 bases). The CDR3 runs 14 residues. Trimming cost V 10 bases and J 8 bases, with 23 bases left between them. CDR1 MDHEN and CDR2 SYDVKM come from the germline V gene. DNA for the CDR3: TGTGCCACCACCTCCGACAGTTTAGGTTCGGGCTACACCTTC. The encoded protein is CATTSDSLGSGYTF.

The chain employs TRBV6-1 and TRBJ2-7; 11 nucleotides line up with TRBD2. Looked up from germline, CDR1 is MNHNS and CDR2 is SASEGT. This CDR3 spans 14 amino acids. The J segment lost 4 bases and the V segment lost 10 bases, leaving 9 bases of the junction unmatched. Here the CDR3 reads CATKLIAGGYEQYF. In DNA form, the CDR3 reads TGTGCCACCAAACTGATAGCGGGAGGGTACGAGCAGTACTTC.

This chain links TRBV20-1 with TRBJ1-2; TRBD1 agrees at 8 bases. Losses at the gene ends were 2 bases for V and 7 bases for J; bases not matched to a gene: 9. This CDR3 is built from 14 residues. Germline-derived CDR1 and CDR2 are DFQATT and SNEGSKA (reference sequence). CDR3 DNA: TGCAGTGCTAGATTACCAGGGGGCGCAGGTGGCTACACCTTC. It encodes CSARLPGGAGGYTF.

The chain combines TRBV3-1 with TRBJ2-1; a possible D gene is TRBD2 (6 bases). There are 14 residues in the CDR3. The germline gives CDR1 LGHDT, CDR2 YNNKEL (reference sequence). The V gene lost 0 bases and the J gene lost 9 bases, with 12 bases spanning the gap. The CDR3, as DNA: TGTGCCAGCAGCCAAGACAACAGGAGGGGTGAGCAGTTCTTC. It encodes CASSQDNRRGEQFF.

This clone was counted only a few times. The missing conserved phenylalanine or tryptophan at the end of this CDR3 makes a read error likely. The CDR3 protein is CACSDKAREGSYEQYS. CDR3 nucleotides: TGTGCCTGCAGTGACAAAGCGCGAGAGGGCTCCTACGAGCAGTACTCC. The genes are TRBV6-1 and TRBJ2-7, with D perhaps matching TRBD2 (5 bases). CDR1 is MNHNS and CDR2 is SASEGT in the germline V gene. The CDR3 length is 16 residues.

This clone was found a few times. At the DNA level, this CDR3 is encoded by other sequences in the same sample as well. The V call is TRBV3-1, the J call TRBJ2-7; TRBD1 is a possible D gene (6 bases). This CDR3 is 13 amino acids long. Trimming removed 1 base from V and 3 bases from J, with 7 bases in between. Germline V CDR1 and CDR2: LGHDT, YNNKEL (reference sequence). The CDR3: CASSQGRGYEQYF. The CDR3 bases are TGTGCCAGCAGCCAAGGCAGGGGCTACGAGCAGTACTTC.

The rearrangement uses TRBV11-2 and TRBJ2-1; a possible D gene is TRBD2 (6 bases). Germline loops: CDR1 SGHAT, CDR2 FQNNGV. V lost 6 bases and J 3 bases, leaving 15 bases between the germline ends. The length of the CDR3 is 15 residues. The CDR3: CASSPLAGLYNEQFF. The CDR3 DNA reads as TGTGCCAGCAGTCCTCTGGCGGGACTCTACAATGAGCAGTTCTTC.

This clone occurred many times. The chain carries TRBV19 and TRBJ2-1, with D perhaps being TRBD1 or TRBD2 (6 bases each). Germline assignment: CDR1 LNHDA and CDR2 SQIVND (reference sequence). The CDR3 runs to 14 residues. V was pared by 8 bases and J by 6 bases, with 17 bases between. CDR3 protein: CASRERGRPNEQFF. DNA for the CDR3: TGTGCCAGTCGGGAGAGGGGGAGGCCCAATGAGCAGTTCTTC.

This clone was picked up a small number of times. The chain carries TRBV5-5 and TRBJ1-5; D is undetermined. The germline V and J ends were trimmed by 0 bases and 6 bases, with 10 bases remaining between them. The CDR3 sequence is 14 residues long. Germline V gene data show CDR1 as SGHKS and CDR2 as YYEKEE (reference sequence). The CDR3 reads CASSLGMGGQPQHF. The CDR3, as DNA: TGTGCCAGCAGCTTGGGCATGGGTGGTCAGCCCCAGCATTTT.

About this clone: With a much larger clone just one base away, this may be a read error. Other DNA sequences within the sample encode an identical CDR3. The rearrangement joins TRBV20-1 to TRBJ1-2; D remains unclear. This CDR3 is built from 14 residues. Germline CDR1 reads DFQATT; CDR2 reads SNEGSKA (reference sequence). CDR3 sequence: CSAREEYNSFGYTF. The CDR3 DNA follows: TGTAGTGCTAGAGAGGAGTACAACTCATTTGGCTACACCTTC.

This clone has only a few counts. The V gene is TRBV28, the J gene TRBJ2-5; D perhaps matches TRBD1 (6 bases). This CDR3 has 15 amino acids. V was cut by 6 bases and J by 9 bases, with 23 bases left in between. Germline loops: CDR1 MDHEN, CDR2 SYDVKM. The CDR3 loop reads CASSRTGTPPQAQYF. The CDR3 region has the DNA TGTGCCAGCAGCCGAACCGGGACACCACCGCAGGCCCAGTACTTC.

In its sample, this clone ranks as medium-sized. V usage is TRBV4-1 and J usage is TRBJ2-7, with 8 nucleotides matching TRBD1. CDR3 size: 15 residues. Germline V gives CDR1 MGHRA, CDR2 YSYEKL. V shed 4 bases, J shed 2 bases, and the junction held 7 bases outside the gene matches. As DNA, the CDR3 is TGCGCCAGCAGCCTACTTACAGGGGGTACCTACGAGCAGTACTTC. It is translated as CASSLLTGGTYEQYF.

The chain recombines TRBV6-2 or TRBV6-3 with TRBJ2-1; 8 bases agree with TRBD1. Germline lookup yields CDR1 MNHEY and CDR2 SVGEGT. The CDR3 sequence is 15 residues long. After removal of 2 bases from V and 7 bases from J, the junction contained 7 bases not matched to a gene. In DNA, the CDR3 is TGTGCCAGCAGTTACCCGACAAGGACAGGGAATGAGCAGTTCTTC. Encoded protein: CASSYPTRTGNEQFF.

This clone showed up just a few times. This chain joins TRBV28 and TRBJ2-2; 9 positions match TRBD1. Trimming removed 3 bases from V and 3 bases from J; junction bases left unmatched: 2. This CDR3 contains 15 residues. Germline lookup yields CDR1 MDHEN and CDR2 SYDVKM. The CDR3 nucleotides read TGTGCCAGCAGTTTCGGGGACAGGGACACCGGGGAGCTGTTTTTT. Translating it yields CASSFGDRDTGELFF.

At least ten counts were recorded for this clone. A read error may be the cause here, since a much bigger clone is one base away. As DNA, the CDR3 is TGTGCCGGCAGCTTAGGGACCTCGTCAGGGTATGGCTACACCTTC. Translated, it gives CAGSLGTSSGYGYTF. The chain uses TRBV7-2 and TRBJ1-2; tentatively, D is TRBD1 (5 bases). Germline loops: CDR1 SGHTA, CDR2 FQGNSA. The CDR3 runs to 15 residues.

In this sample, this clone turned up many times. The chain employs TRBV19 and TRBJ2-1; D not certain. V dropped 4 bases and J dropped 3 bases, with 4 bases sitting between them. Germline lookup yields CDR1 LNHDA and CDR2 SQIVND (reference sequence). The CDR3 contains 12 residues. CDR3: CASSRGYNEQFF. CDR3 sequence (DNA): TGTGCCAGTAGTAGGGGCTACAATGAGCAGTTCTTC.